Following are 25 T cell receptor beta chains from one sample sequenced in a study of blood T cell repertoires in COVID-19. Profiling relied on immunoSEQ multiplex PCR, and the TCRdb table lists in-frame clones only, not all of them. Of about 260,000 clones listed, just under 90% are singletons. Sequenced input: peripheral blood. These receptors came from a woman aged 35 to 49 with acute or convalescent COVID-19.

The chain joins TRBV4-2 to TRBJ1-3, with D hard to call. Trimming pared 0 bases from V and 4 bases from J, leaving 10 bases between. The germline CDR1 and CDR2 sequences are LGHNA and YNFKEQ. The CDR3 runs to 15 residues. The chain's CDR3 is CASSQDTGVGNTIYF. The CDR3 coding sequence is TGTGCCAGCAGCCAAGATACCGGGGTCGGAAACACCATATATTTT.

The rearrangement uses TRBV13 and TRBJ1-4, with 10 bases that match TRBD1. The CDR3 consists of 16 residues. With 5 bases clipped from V and 2 bases from J, the junction kept 5 bases outside the gene matches. Germline CDR1 PRHDT, CDR2 FYEKMQ (reference sequence). The CDR3 bases are TGTGCCAGCAGCGTCCGACAGGGGGCCACTAATGAAAAACTGTTTTTT. Translated: CASSVRQGATNEKLFF.

The chain links TRBV4-1 to TRBJ2-1; 11 bases agree with TRBD2. This CDR3 has 17 amino acids. V lost 2 bases, J lost 0 bases, and 3 bases stayed unmatched. Germline loops: CDR1 MGHRA, CDR2 YSYEKL. This CDR3 is CASSQTGLADSYNEQFF. The CDR3 coding sequence is TGCGCCAGCAGCCAAACGGGACTAGCGGACTCCTACAATGAGCAGTTCTTC.

The chain joins TRBV5-1 to TRBJ2-7; 10 nucleotides match TRBD1. CDR1 is SGHRS, CDR2 YFSETQ, per germline. This CDR3 region has 15 residues. Losses at the gene ends were 1 base for V and 6 bases for J; bases not matched to a gene: 7. CDR3 coding DNA: TGCGCCAGCAGCTTGAGGGACAGGGGAATTGGCGAGCAGTACGTC. It is translated as CASSLRDRGIGEQYV.

The chain links TRBV5-1 to TRBJ1-1; 7 nucleotides line up with TRBD1. The CDR3 is 14 amino acids. J lost 1 base, V lost 6 bases, and 6 bases had no gene match. CDR1 SGHRS and CDR2 YFSETQ come from the germline V gene. CDR3 protein: CASTSGQQNTEAFF. The CDR3 DNA reads as TGCGCCAGCACCTCGGGACAGCAGAACACTGAAGCTTTCTTT.

This chain links TRBV6-5 with TRBJ1-2; TRBD1 agrees at 7 bases. This CDR3 is built from 13 residues. CDR1 is MNHEY and CDR2 is SVGAGI in the germline V gene. Trimming took 6 bases from V and 4 from J; bases not matched to a gene: 5. CDR3 coding DNA: TGTGCCAGCAGAGTACAGGGGAGCTATGGCTACACCTTC. It codes for CASRVQGSYGYTF.

The genes are TRBV7-2 and TRBJ2-1, with 7 bases fitting TRBD1. Germline V gene lookup returns CDR1 SGHTA and CDR2 FQGNSA. This CDR3 is built from 14 residues. V was pared by 5 bases and J by 4 bases, with 5 bases of the junction left unmatched. The CDR3 sequence is CASSDRDRYNEQFF. The CDR3, as DNA: TGTGCCAGCAGCGACCGGGACAGATACAATGAGCAGTTCTTC.

In its sample, this clone was seen once. The gene calls are TRBV5-1 and TRBJ1-2; TRBD1 aligns across 7 bases. There are 18 residues in the CDR3. The V gene end was trimmed by 4 bases and the J gene end by 1 base; junction bases not matched to a gene: 16. Germline-derived CDR1 and CDR2 are SGHRS and YFSETQ. CDR3 nucleotide sequence: TGCGCCAGCAGCGCGCTCCCCGGGACAGCTGTACTTAACTATGGCTACACCTTC. It encodes CASSALPGTAVLNYGYTF.

The rearrangement links TRBV2 to TRBJ2-2; 13 bases align to TRBD2. CDR3 length equals 15 residues. The germline V gene encodes CDR1 SNHLY and CDR2 FYNNEI. V trimming: 5 bases; J trimming: 5 bases; junction bases outside the gene matches: 2. The CDR3 DNA reads TGTGCCAGCAGTTTGACTAGCGGGGGGACCGGGGAGCTGTTTTTT. Its protein is CASSLTSGGTGELFF.

The chain couples TRBV5-4 to TRBJ2-1; 11 nucleotides agree with TRBD2. V shed 0 bases and J 4 bases; nucleotides not matched to a gene: 3. Per the germline V gene, CDR1 is SGHNT and CDR2 is YYREEE (reference sequence). This CDR3 is built from 16 residues. The CDR3: CASSLAASGGYNEQFF. The CDR3 region has the DNA TGTGCCAGCAGCTTGGCCGCTAGCGGGGGGTACAATGAGCAGTTCTTC. Complete variable domain (other parts from reference TRBV5-4 and TRBJ2-1): ETGVTQSPTHLIKTRGQQVTLRCSSQSGHNTVSWYQQALGQGPQFIFQYYREEENGRGNFPPRFSGLQFPNYSSELNVNALELDDSALYLCASSLAASGGYNEQFFGPGTRLTVL.

This chain links TRBV19 with TRBJ1-6; 7 nucleotides line up with TRBD1. With 7 bases clipped from V and 9 bases from J, the junction kept 12 bases outside the gene matches. The CDR3 contains 15 residues. CDR1 and CDR2 (germline): LNHDA, SQIVND (reference sequence). In nucleotides, the CDR3 is TGTGCCAGTAACGCAGGGGGATCGGTCCTTTCACCCCTCCACTTT. Residues: CASNAGGSVLSPLHF.

V is TRBV7-8 and J is TRBJ2-1; D is uncertain. Trimming shortened V by 3 bases and J by 4 bases, and 4 bases separated the two germline ends. The CDR3 extends over 12 amino acids. Germline V gene lookup returns CDR1 SGHVS and CDR2 FQNEAQ. The DNA of the CDR3 is TGTGCCAGCAGCTTGTCGTACAATGAGCAGTTCTTC. Translated: CASSLSYNEQFF.

V usage is TRBV6-5 and J usage is TRBJ1-3; a weak D match, TRBD1 (5 bases). Germline V gives CDR1 MNHEY, CDR2 SVGAGI. CDR3 length: 15 residues. V was trimmed by 7 bases and J by 1 base, leaving 14 bases between them. DNA for the CDR3: TGTGCCAGCATCCCTGGGGCCGGGTCTGGAAACACCATATATTTT. Amino acid sequence: CASIPGAGSGNTIYF.

In this sample, this clone turned up once. This rearrangement joins TRBV5-1 to TRBJ2-5, with 10 bases aligning to TRBD2. The germline V gene has CDR1 SGHRS and CDR2 YFSETQ. The ends lost 0 bases at V and 6 bases at J; junction bases unmatched: 14. The CDR3 totals 18 residues. CDR3 sequence (DNA): TGCGCCAGCAGCTTGGAGGCTAGCGGGGGAACCTACTATAAGACCCAGTACTTC. Its protein product is CASSLEASGGTYYKTQYF. Drawing the rest from reference TRBV5-1 and TRBJ2-5, the complete variable domain is KAGVTQTPRYLIKTRGQQVTLSCSPISGHRSVSWYQQTPGQGLQFLFEYFSETQRNKGNFPGRFSGRQFSNSRSEMNVSTLELGDSALYLCASSLEASGGTYYKTQYFGPGTRLLVL.

Here the CDR3 DNA reads TGTGCCAGCACTCCATTTTCTTCGGGGGACACTGAAGCTTTCTTT. It is translated as CASTPFSSGDTEAFF. This chain links TRBV25-1 with TRBJ1-1; TRBD1 is a possible D gene (5 bases). The CDR3 consists of 15 residues. Per the germline V gene, CDR1 is MGHDK and CDR2 is SYGVNS. The V end was cut by 7 bases, the J end by 3 bases, with 18 bases between.

The V gene is TRBV6-5, the J gene TRBJ1-2; no clear D. V was cut by 7 bases and J by 0 bases, with 15 bases left in between. The CDR3 covers 15 residues. Germline V lookup: CDR1 MNHEY, CDR2 SVGAGI. The CDR3 coding sequence is TGTGCCAGCACCAAACAACCACAAACTAACTATGGCTACACCTTC. Translating gives CASTKQPQTNYGYTF.

Of note for this clone: One junction end does not reproduce the germline sequence, and a read error may be involved. The chain uses TRBV10-3 and TRBJ1-3, with 8 bases identical to TRBD1. The CDR3 covers 16 residues. CDR1 is ENHRY and CDR2 is SYGVKD in the germline V gene. CDR3 nucleotides: TGTGCCATCAGTGAAAGAGGACAGGGCTCTGGAAGCACCATATATTTT. It specifies CAISERGQGSGSTIYF.

About this clone: The sample contains more than one DNA sequence encoding this CDR3. The chain combines TRBV2 with TRBJ2-7; maybe TRBD2 (6 bases). Germline V CDR1 and CDR2: SNHLY, FYNNEI. The CDR3 is 13 residues long. V lost 3 bases and J 4 bases, leaving 10 bases between the germline ends. The CDR3 sequence is CASSDSGGYEQYV. The CDR3 DNA reads TGTGCCAGCAGTGATTCTGGGGGGTACGAGCAGTACGTC.

V usage is TRBV6-5 and J usage is TRBJ1-1; D call uncertain. Germline values: CDR1 MNHEY, CDR2 SVGAGI. This CDR3 has 13 amino acids. The ends were cut back, 8 bases at V and 4 bases at J, with 14 bases in the middle. CDR3 bases: TGTGCCAGCGGAAGGGCGGGATCCACTGAAGCTTTCTTT. Amino acids: CASGRAGSTEAFF.

This chain uses TRBV5-1 with TRBJ2-2; D ambiguous. CDR1 is SGHRS, CDR2 YFSETQ, per germline. The CDR3 has 14 amino acids. V dropped 4 bases and J dropped 2 bases, with 9 bases sitting between them. Here the CDR3 DNA reads TGCGCCAGCAGCCAGTACGTTAACACCGGGGAGCTGTTTTTT. It yields the protein CASSQYVNTGELFF.

This clone was picked up a small number of times. The chain is built from TRBV4-2 and TRBJ2-5; tentatively, D is TRBD2 (5 bases). The germline V and J ends were trimmed by 1 base and 4 bases, with 10 bases remaining between them. Germline-derived CDR1 and CDR2 are LGHNA and YNFKEQ. The CDR3 spans 14 residues. CDR3 sequence (DNA): TGTGCCAGCAGCCAAGGCGAGGGTTTAGAGACCCAGTACTTC. Residues: CASSQGEGLETQYF.

This chain joins TRBV14 and TRBJ1-5; 8 positions agree with TRBD1. Germline loops: CDR1 SGHDN, CDR2 FVKESK. The CDR3 runs to 15 residues. Losses at the gene ends were 4 bases for V and 7 bases for J; bases not matched to a gene: 9. CDR3 sequence (DNA): TGTGCCAGCAGCCGCGTGGGGCGGACAGGGCAGCCCCAGCATTTT. Its translation: CASSRVGRTGQPQHF.

This clone was observed a single time. The CDR3 here is CASSAYRQPQHF. CDR3 bases: TGTGCCAGCAGCGCCTATCGACAGCCCCAGCATTTT. V usage is TRBV6-5 and J usage is TRBJ1-5; D remains ambiguous. Between the trimmed V and J ends, which lost 6 bases and 7 bases, there was a span of 10 bases. From germline, CDR1 is MNHEY and CDR2 SVGAGI. This CDR3 is built from 12 residues.

The gene calls are TRBV5-4 and TRBJ2-3, with TRBD2 matching 13 bases. The ends lost 3 bases at V and 6 bases at J; junction bases unmatched: 13. Germline loops: CDR1 SGHNT, CDR2 YYREEE (reference sequence). The CDR3 is made up of 18 amino acids. CDR3 in DNA: TGTGCCAGCAGCTCCGGGGCCCGACTAGCGGGGGGCGGGGATACGCAGTATTTT. Amino acid sequence: CASSSGARLAGGGDTQYF.

The chain employs TRBV10-3 and TRBJ1-2; 7 positions agree with TRBD1. The CDR3 consists of 12 residues. The V gene's germline CDR1 is ENHRY and CDR2 SYGVKD. V gave up 10 bases and J gave up 6 bases; unmatched junction bases: 8. CDR3 DNA: TGTGCCACCTGGACAGGCCTTCATGGCTACACCTTC. Its translation is CATWTGLHGYTF.